The 2 T cell receptor beta chains listed next were all sequenced from one sample in a study of T cells in women clearing cervical HPV infection. Profiled with immunoSEQ multiplex PCR; TCRdb holds only in-frame clones, not every one. This listing includes 40,000 or so clones. Sequenced input: blood buffy coat. These receptors were taken from a woman aged 18 to 75 with a cervical HPV16 infection that either progressed to CIN3+ or cleared (not recorded which).

On this clone: The CDR3 end falls 3 residues outside the read, so it is completed with the germline J gene. The rearrangement uses TRBV20-1 and TRBJ2-7; 7 bases align to TRBD2. The CDR3 runs to 13 residues. V gave up 3 bases and J gave up 3 bases; unmatched junction bases: 5. Germline V gene lookup returns CDR1 DFQATT and CDR2 SNEGSKA (reference sequence). CDR3 in amino acids: CSASIASGYEQYF. CDR3 DNA (partial): TGCAGTGCTAGTATCGCTAGCGGCTACGAG.

To note about this clone: With the read ending 3 residues before the CDR3 end, the germline J gene is used to fill in that end. The chain combines TRBV19 with TRBJ2-3; a possible D gene is TRBD1 (6 bases). CDR3 length: 15 residues. CDR1 LNHDA and CDR2 SQIVND come from the germline V gene (reference sequence). The V end lost 3 bases, the J end lost 2 bases, and 12 bases lay between the germline ends. CDR3 DNA, as far as it was read: TGTGCCAGTAGTATGTGGGGGCGCGTCACAGATACG. Encoded protein: CASSMWGRVTDT. The CDR3 as a whole reads CASSMWGRVTDTQYF.